The clone carrying this T cell receptor (beta chain) occurred a few times. Its antigen is still unknown. This specimen belongs to a study of Graves' ophthalmopathy and Graves' hyperthyroidism. Whole-study results and caveats: Among expanded thyroid clonotypes above 0.001 frequency, most also occurred in blood. A model of 13 signatures distinguished ophthalmopathy from stable hyperthyroidism at approximately 88% sensitivity and roughly 80% specificity.

Investigators amplified TCR beta CDR3 regions from RNA transcripts. Second-round multiplex PCR followed a first-round RT-PCR using HTBI primers. TCRdb processed the multiplex PCR reads anew with MiXCR; each CDR3 protein has one entry. The sample holds about 390,000 distinct CDR3 sequences, 15% seen once. Each hyperthyroidism patient was newly diagnosed, with under 2 months' duration, and aged 18 to 65. Germline V gene lookup returns CDR1 LNHDA and CDR2 SQIVND (reference sequence). Between the trimmed V and J ends, which lost 0 bases and 8 bases, there was a span of 11 bases. The CDR3 loop spans 14 amino acids.

The TCR sequence derives from a young woman with stable Graves' hyperthyroidism. Sequencing used peripheral blood. The chain is built from TRBV19 and TRBJ2-4; weak D call: TRBD2 (6 bases). The CDR3 DNA reads TGTGCCAGTAGTATAGAGCCGGGCGGGGACATTCAGTACTTC. This encodes CASSIEPGGDIQYF.